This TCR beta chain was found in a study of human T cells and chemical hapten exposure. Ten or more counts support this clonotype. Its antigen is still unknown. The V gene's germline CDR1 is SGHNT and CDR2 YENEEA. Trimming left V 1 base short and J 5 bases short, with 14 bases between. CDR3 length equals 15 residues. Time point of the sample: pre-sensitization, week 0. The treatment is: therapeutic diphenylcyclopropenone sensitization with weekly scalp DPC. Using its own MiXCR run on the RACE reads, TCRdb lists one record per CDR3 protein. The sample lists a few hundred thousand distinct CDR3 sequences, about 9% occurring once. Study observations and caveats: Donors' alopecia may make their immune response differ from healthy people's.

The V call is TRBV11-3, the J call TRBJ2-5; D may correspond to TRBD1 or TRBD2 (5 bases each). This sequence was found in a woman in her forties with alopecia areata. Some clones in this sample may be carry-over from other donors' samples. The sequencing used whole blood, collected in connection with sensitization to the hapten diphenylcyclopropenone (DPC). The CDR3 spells CASSLGAAGTETQYF. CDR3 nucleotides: TGTGCCAGCAGCTTAGGTGCGGCAGGGACGGAGACCCAGTACTTC.